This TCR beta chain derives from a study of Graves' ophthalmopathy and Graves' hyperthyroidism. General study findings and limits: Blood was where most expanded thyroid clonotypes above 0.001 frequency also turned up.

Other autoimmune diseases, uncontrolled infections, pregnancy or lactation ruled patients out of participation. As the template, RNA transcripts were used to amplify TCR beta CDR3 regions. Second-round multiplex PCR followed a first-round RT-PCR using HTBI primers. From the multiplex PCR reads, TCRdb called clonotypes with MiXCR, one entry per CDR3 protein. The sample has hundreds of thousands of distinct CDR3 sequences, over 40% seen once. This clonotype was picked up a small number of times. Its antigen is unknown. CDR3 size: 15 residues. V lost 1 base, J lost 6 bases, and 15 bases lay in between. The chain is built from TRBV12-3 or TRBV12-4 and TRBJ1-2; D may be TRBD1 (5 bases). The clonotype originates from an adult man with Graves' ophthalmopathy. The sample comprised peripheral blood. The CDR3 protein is CASSLDSQGSDGYTF. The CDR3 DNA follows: TGTGCCAGCAGTTTAGATTCTCAGGGCTCCGATGGCTACACCTTC.